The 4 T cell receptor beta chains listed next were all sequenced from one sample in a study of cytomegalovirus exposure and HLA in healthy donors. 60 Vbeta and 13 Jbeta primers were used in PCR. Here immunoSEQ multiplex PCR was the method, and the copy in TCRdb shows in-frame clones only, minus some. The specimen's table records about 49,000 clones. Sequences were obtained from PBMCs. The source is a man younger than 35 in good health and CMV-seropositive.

Written as DNA, the CDR3 is TGTGCCAGCAGCCGACCCCATGGGGACACGAGCTCCTACGAGCAGTACTTC. Encoded protein: CASSRPHGDTSSYEQYF. The chain couples TRBV7-9 to TRBJ2-7; D might be TRBD1 (6 bases). V was trimmed by 5 bases and J by 0 bases, leaving 20 bases between them. The germline CDR1 and CDR2 sequences are SEHNR and FQNEAQ (reference sequence). The CDR3 sequence is 17 residues long.

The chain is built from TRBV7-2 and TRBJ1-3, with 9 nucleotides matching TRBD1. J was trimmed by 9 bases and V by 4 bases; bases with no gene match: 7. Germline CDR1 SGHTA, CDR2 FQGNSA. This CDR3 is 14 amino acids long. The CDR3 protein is CASSSTGGGSTIYF. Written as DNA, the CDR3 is TGTGCCAGCAGCTCGACAGGGGGTGGCAGCACCATATATTTT.

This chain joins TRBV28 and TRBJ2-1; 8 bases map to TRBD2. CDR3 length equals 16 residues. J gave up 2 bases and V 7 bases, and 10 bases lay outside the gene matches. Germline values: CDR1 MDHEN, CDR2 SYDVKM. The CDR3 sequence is CASKVTSGTTYNEQFF. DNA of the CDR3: TGTGCCAGCAAAGTAACTAGCGGAACCACCTACAATGAGCAGTTCTTC.

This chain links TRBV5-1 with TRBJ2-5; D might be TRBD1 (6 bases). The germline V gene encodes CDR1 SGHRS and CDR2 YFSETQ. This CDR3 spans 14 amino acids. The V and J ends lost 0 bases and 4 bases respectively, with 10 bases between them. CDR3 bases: TGCGCCAGCAGCTTGGAACAGGGCCGAGAGACCCAGTACTTC. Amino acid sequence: CASSLEQGRETQYF.